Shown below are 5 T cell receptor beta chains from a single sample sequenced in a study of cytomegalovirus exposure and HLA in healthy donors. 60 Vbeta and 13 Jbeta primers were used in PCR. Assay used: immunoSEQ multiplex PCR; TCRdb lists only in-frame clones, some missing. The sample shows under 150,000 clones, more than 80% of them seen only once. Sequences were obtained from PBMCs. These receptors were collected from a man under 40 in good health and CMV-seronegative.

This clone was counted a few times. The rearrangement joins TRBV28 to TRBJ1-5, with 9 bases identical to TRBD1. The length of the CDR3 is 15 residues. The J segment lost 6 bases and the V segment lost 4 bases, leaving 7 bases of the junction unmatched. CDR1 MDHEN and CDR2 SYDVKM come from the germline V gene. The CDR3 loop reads CASSSPTGGRQPQHF. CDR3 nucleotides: TGTGCCAGCAGTTCCCCAACAGGGGGCCGTCAGCCCCAGCATTTT.

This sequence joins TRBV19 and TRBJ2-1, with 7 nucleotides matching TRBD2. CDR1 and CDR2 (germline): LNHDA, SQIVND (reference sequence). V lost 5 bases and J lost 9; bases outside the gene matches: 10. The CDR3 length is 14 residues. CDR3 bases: TGTGCCAGTAGTTTTAGGACTAGTATTCGTGAGCAGTTCTTC. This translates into CASSFRTSIREQFF.

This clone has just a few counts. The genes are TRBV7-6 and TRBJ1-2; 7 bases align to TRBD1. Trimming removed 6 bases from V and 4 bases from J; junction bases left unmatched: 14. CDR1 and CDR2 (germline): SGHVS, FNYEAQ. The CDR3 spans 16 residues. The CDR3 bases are TGTGCCAGCAGTCAACTCTACGGACAGGCTTTCTATGGCTACACCTTC. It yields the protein CASSQLYGQAFYGYTF.

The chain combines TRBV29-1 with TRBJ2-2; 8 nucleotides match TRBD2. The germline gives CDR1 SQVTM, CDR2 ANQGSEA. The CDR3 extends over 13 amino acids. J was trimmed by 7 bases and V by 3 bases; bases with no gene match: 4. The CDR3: CSVDGGDVGELFF. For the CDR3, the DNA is TGCAGCGTTGACGGGGGGGATGTCGGGGAGCTGTTTTTT.

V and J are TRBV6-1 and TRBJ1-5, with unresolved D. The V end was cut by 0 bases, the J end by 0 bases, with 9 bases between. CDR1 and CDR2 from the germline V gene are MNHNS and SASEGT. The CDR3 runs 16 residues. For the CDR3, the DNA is TGTGCCAGCAGTGAAGCGAGGCAGTTTAGCAATCAGCCCCAGCATTTT. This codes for CASSEARQFSNQPQHF.